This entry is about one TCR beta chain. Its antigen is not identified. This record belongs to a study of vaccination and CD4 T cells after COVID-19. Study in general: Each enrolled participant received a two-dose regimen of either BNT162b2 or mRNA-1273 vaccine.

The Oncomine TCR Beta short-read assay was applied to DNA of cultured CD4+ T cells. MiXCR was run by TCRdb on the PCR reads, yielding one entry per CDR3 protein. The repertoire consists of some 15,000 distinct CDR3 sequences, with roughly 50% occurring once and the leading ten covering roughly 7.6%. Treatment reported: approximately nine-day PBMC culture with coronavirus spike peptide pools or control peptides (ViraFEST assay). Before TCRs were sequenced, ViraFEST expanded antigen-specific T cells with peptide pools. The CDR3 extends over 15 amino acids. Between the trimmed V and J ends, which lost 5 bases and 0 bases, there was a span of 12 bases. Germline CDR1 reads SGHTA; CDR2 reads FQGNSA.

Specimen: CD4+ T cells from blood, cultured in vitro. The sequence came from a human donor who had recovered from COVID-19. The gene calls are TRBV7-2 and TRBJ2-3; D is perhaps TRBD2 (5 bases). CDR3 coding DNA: TGTGCCAGCAGCGAGGGAAGTGCTAGCACAGATACGCAGTATTTT. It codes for CASSEGSASTDTQYF.